Sequencing of this T cell receptor (beta chain) was carried out in a study of vaccination and CD4 T cells after COVID-19. Study information: Median time from COVID diagnosis to post-COVID sampling was 100 to 130 days (35 to 161). Cells were stimulated with overlapping spike peptide pools from SARS-CoV-2, HCoV-NL63, HCoV-OC43 and HCoV-229E.

The study sequenced cultured CD4+ T cell DNA using the Oncomine TCR Beta short-read assay. Someone extracted genomic DNA from cultured CD4+ T cells. TCRdb recomputed calls from the PCR reads with MiXCR, one row per CDR3 protein. The data show about 20,000 distinct CDR3 sequences, about 45% seen once. This clonotype has a handful of counts. Its antigen is unidentified. Treatment of the sample: roughly 11-day PBMC culture with coronavirus spike peptide pools or control peptides (ViraFEST assay). The study, taken as a whole, reports: In median terms, SARS-CoV-2-reactive clonotypes went from approximately 21 to 40, a nonsignificant rise.

This clonotype was sampled from a human donor who had recovered from COVID-19. The sample consisted of CD4+ T cells from blood, cultured in vitro, taken after SARS-CoV-2 vaccination.

Here the CDR3 reads CSAPSGRVHNEQFF. CDR3 nucleotides: TGCAGTGCCCCGAGCGGGAGGGTCCACAATGAGCAGTTCTTC. The chain employs TRBV20-1 and TRBJ2-1; the match to TRBD2 covers 10 bases. V lost 6 bases, J lost 5 bases, and 7 bases stayed unmatched. Per the germline V gene, CDR1 is DFQATT and CDR2 is SNEGSKA (reference sequence). The CDR3 totals 14 residues.